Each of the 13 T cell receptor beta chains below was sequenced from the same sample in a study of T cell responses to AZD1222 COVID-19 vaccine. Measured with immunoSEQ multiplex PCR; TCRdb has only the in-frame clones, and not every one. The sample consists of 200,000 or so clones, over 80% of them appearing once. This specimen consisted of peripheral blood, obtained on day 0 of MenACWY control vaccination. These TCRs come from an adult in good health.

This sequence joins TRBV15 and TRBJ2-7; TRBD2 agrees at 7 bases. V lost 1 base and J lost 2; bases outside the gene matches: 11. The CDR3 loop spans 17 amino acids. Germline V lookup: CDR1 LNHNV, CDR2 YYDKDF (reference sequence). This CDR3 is CATSRGSGPTYAYEQYF. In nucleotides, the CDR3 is TGTGCCACCAGCAGAGGTAGCGGGCCCACCTATGCCTACGAGCAGTACTTC.

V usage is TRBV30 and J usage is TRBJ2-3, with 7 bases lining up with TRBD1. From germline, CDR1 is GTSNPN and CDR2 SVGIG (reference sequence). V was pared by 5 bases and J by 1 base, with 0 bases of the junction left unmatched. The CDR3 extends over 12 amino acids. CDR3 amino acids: CAWGTGTDTQYF. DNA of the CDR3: TGTGCCTGGGGGACAGGCACAGATACGCAGTATTTT.

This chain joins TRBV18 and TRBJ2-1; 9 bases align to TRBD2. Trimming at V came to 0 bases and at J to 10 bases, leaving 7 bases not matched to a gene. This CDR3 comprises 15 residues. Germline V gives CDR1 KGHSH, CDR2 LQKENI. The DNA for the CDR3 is TGTGCCAGCTCACCACCGGAGGGACTAGCAGCCGAGCAGTTCTTC. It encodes CASSPPEGLAAEQFF.

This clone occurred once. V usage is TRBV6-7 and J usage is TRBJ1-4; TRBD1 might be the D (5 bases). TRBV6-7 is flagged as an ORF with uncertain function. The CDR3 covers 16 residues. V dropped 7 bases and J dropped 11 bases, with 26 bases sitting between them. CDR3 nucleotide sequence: TGTGCCAGCACCTTTCCACGCCGGTCAGGGCGAAGGAAACTGTTTTTT. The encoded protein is CASTFPRRSGRRKLFF.

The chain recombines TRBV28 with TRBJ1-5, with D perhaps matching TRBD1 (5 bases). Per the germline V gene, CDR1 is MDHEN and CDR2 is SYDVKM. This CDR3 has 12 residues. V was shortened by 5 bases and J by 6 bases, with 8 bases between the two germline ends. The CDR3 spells CASSPQGQPQHF. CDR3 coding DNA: TGTGCCAGCAGTCCGCAGGGTCAGCCCCAGCATTTT.

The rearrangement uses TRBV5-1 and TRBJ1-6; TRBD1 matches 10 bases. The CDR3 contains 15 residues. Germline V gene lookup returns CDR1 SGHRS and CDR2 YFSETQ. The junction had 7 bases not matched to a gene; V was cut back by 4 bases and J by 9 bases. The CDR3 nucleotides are TGCGCCAGCAGCCCGGGACAGGGGCTGGGTTCACCCCTCCACTTT. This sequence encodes CASSPGQGLGSPLHF.

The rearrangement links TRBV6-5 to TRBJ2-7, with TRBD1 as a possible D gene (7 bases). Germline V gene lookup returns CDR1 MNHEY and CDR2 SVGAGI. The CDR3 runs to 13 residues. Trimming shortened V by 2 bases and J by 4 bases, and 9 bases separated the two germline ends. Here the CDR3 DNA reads TGTGCCAGCAGTTACGCAGGGGGGTACGAGCAGTACTTC. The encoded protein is CASSYAGGYEQYF.

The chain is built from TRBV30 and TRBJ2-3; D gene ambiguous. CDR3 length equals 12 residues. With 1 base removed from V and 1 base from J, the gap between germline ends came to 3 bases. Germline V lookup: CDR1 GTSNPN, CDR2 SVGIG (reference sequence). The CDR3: CAWSGGTDTQYF. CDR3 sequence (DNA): TGTGCCTGGAGTGGCGGCACAGATACGCAGTATTTT.

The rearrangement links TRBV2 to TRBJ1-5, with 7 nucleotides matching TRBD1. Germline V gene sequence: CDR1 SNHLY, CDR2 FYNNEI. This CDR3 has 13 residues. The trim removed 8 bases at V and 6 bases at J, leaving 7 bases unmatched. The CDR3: CASSRTGGQPQHF. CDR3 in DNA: TGTGCCAGCTCCAGGACAGGTGGTCAGCCCCAGCATTTT.

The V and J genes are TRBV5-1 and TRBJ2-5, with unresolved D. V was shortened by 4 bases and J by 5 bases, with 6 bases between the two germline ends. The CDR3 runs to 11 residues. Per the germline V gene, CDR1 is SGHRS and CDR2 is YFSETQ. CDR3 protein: CASSPGETQYF. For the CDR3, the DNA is TGCGCCAGCAGCCCGGGCGAGACCCAGTACTTC.

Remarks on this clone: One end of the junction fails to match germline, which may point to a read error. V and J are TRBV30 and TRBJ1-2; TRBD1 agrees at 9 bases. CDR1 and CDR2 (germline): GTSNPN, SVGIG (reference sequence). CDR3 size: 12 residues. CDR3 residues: CAWTGQGYGYTF. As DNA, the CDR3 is TGTGCTTGGACGGGACAGGGTTATGGCTACACCTTC.

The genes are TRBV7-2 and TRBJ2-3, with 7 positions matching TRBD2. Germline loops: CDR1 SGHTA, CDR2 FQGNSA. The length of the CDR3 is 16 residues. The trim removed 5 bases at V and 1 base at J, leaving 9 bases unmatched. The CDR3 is CASSPWQRGRTDTQYF. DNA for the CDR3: TGTGCCAGCAGCCCTTGGCAGCGGGGCCGCACAGATACGCAGTATTTT.

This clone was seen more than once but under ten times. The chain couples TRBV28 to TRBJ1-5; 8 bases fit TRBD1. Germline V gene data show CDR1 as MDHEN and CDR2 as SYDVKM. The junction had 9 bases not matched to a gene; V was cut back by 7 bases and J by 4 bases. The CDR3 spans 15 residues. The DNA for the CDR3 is TGTGCCAGCAACCCGACAGGGGCCCCAAATCAGCCCCAGCATTTT. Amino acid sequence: CASNPTGAPNQPQHF.